This T cell receptor (beta chain) was sequenced in a study of blood T cell repertoires in COVID-19 (dated by TCRdb to 2019 to 2021). As for the study more broadly: Collaborator samples came from the United States, Italy and Spain and covered acute and convalescent phases of COVID-19. The prospective study material was composed of cDNA or gDNA derived from T cells, B-cell-depleted T cells, or PBMCs. Deeply sampled blood TCRbeta repertoires from subjects exposed to, actively infected with, or recovered from COVID-19 were included in the dataset. A freely available public database, intended as a resource for researchers studying the immune response to SARS-CoV-2, is where the repertoires were released. The samples were drawn from the first 160 participants of the ongoing ImmuneRACE study and from roughly 1,300 subjects provided by 6 global collaborators. The sample metadata nearly always contained a de-identified subject ID, COVID-19 status, age in years and sex. Where HLA class I and class II types were available, the types were taken from metadata supplied by the sample provider, not from assay-based typing. Results the study describes overall, beyond this receptor: How much clinical and demographic metadata was included differed by source and by participant, and the metadata was provided uncurated.

Whole blood was collected in K2EDTA tubes by collaborating institutions according to the institutions' own protocols. For TCRbeta analysis, collaborator samples were shipped as frozen whole blood, as isolated PBMCs, or as DNA extracted from either sample type. TCRbeta CDR3 regions were amplified from genomic DNA by means of the immunoSEQ Assay, a bias-controlled multiplex PCR. The authors' analysis ran thus. The number of nucleated cells in each sample was estimated from the amplification of reference gene primers within the assay. To quantify the absolute abundance of each unique TCRbeta CDR3 rearrangement, sequence reads were collapsed and filtered. For each sample, productive Simpson clonality was calculated as the square root of Simpson's diversity index across productive rearrangements. TCRdb carries this immuneACCESS record with in-frame sequences only. Its versions omit some clonotypes, under half of them owing to an unresolved V gene in the studies checked, with the rest unexplained. The DNA was the basis for D and trimming; V, J and clone size are from that table. The sample records 100,000 to 150,000 clones, about 82% of which are singletons. Approximately 5.3% of the sample is held by the ten biggest clonotypes.

V is cut by 2 bases and J by 1 base, and the space between the germline ends is 9 bases. The cysteine opens and the phenylalanine closes a CDR3 of 15 amino acids. Here the CDR3 DNA is all that survives: 45 bases in frame from base 1. Taken from the germline V gene (reference sequence), the CDR1 and CDR2 loops are LNHDA and SQIVND. Note on this clone: The antigen this receptor binds is unknown. Base quality data are lacking; no much larger clone is found one base away.

The sample comprised peripheral blood. The source of this sequence is a human donor in a cohort sampled during active COVID-19. The chain couples TRBV19 to TRBJ1-5; there is no confident call for the D gene. The CDR3 reads CASSIQDFSNQPQHF. The bases read TGTGCCAGTAGTATACAGGACTTCAGCAATCAGCCCCAGCATTTT.